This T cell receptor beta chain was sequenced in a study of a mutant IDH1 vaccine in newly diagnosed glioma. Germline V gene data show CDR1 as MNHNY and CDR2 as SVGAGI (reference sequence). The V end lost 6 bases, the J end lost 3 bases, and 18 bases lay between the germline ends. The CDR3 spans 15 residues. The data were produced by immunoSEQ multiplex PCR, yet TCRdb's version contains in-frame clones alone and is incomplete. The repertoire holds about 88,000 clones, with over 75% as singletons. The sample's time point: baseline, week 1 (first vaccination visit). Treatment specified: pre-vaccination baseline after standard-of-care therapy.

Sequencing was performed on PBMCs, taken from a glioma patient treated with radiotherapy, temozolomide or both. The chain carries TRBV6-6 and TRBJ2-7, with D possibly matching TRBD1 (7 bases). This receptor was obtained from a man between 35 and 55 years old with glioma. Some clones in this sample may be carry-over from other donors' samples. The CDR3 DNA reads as TGTGCCAGCAGCGATAAGGGGGGACAGCGCTACGAGCAGTACTTC. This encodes CASSDKGGQRYEQYF.